A selection of T cell receptor beta chains follows, all from one sample in a study of PD-1 blockade in classical Hodgkin lymphoma. Repertoires were generated with immunoSEQ multiplex PCR, while TCRdb's copy carries only in-frame clones and drops some. The data contain more than 30,000 clones, about 86% of them singletons. This specimen was peripheral blood mononuclear cells (PBMCs), taken before the second cycle of nivolumab. These receptors were taken from a human donor with classical Hodgkin lymphoma. The conserved cysteine and the conserved F or W are not part of the CDR3 here. The D gene is left open where the match is weak.

V,D,CDR3
TRBV27,NA,ASRALGDTQY
TRBV9,TRBD2,ASSVDGLAGDTGELF
TRBV11-2,TRBD1,ASSPRGQAHEQY
TRBV6-1,TRBD2,ASSVEGLRGNEQF
TRBV29-1,TRBD1,SVRQGGPSDTQY
TRBV11-1,NA,ASSLNRDRGPRL
TRBV29-1,NA,SVIGYSGAYNEQF
TRBV6-5,TRBD1,ASSPTTGGETQY
TRBV6-6,NA,ASSKPESGANVLT
TRBV7-6,NA,ASSSPYQEQY
TRBV6-6,TRBD1,ASRDGQGATGELF
TRBV5-6,TRBD1,ASRTRTGTLLMNTEAF
TRBV11-3,TRBD1,ASSLGQGYGYT
TRBV19,NA,ASRFLGVHTEAF
TRBV19,NA,ASSSGTPNTGELF
TRBV9,NA,ASSEPTATSYNEQF
TRBV5-4,TRBD1,ASSGRTGRNTEAF
TRBV9,NA,ASSLYRDFNEQF
TRBV5-4,NA,ASSTKGSNEQF
TRBV28,TRBD2,ANKGAGAHNEQF
TRBV6-1,TRBD1,ASSDPGQGEY
TRBV5-1,TRBD1,ASSYKLRAGGTVGTEAF
TRBV29-1,NA,SVCDAGGYGNTIY
TRBV7-2,TRBD2,ASRDRTSAETQY
TRBV10-2,NA,ASSTTGIRFNEQF
TRBV15,NA,ATSRDNEGHTQY
TRBV5-4,NA,ASSFQEMNTEAF
TRBV5-6,NA,ASSFGGRSTNEKLF
TRBV4-2,NA,ASSQESDLGTDTQY
TRBV27,NA,ASRPSANYGYT
TRBV7-7,NA,ASSQGPTNEQF
TRBV7-3,NA,ASSFAVGENYGYT
TRBV5-5,TRBD1,ASSSGQGRVYGYT
TRBV18,TRBD2,ASSLTSGRDEQY
TRBV14,NA,ASSHGLTISYEQY
TRBV5-6,TRBD1,ASSGEGTAFYEQY
TRBV6-5,NA,ASSYDGEETQY
TRBV11-2,TRBD2,ASSILPGLAGESTGELF
TRBV7-2,TRBD2,ASSLAGLAGVSYNEQF
TRBV19,NA,ASSIGGNGELF
TRBV9,NA,ASSVNNEQF
TRBV5-1,NA,ASSSWDPPYEQY
TRBV6-4,NA,ASSSDWNTGELF
TRBV5-1,TRBD1,ASSPWDSYNEQF
TRBV28,TRBD2,ASSSLAGAGHEQY
TRBV28,NA,ASNPSIGALF
TRBV11-2,NA,ASRPGGSYEQY
TRBV30,TRBD1,AWSVRTGWGYT
TRBV6-6,NA,ASSYQGHEAF
TRBV4-2,TRBD2,ASSHARTSGAYNEQF
TRBV9,TRBD2,ASSTYRAGPSTDTQY
TRBV28,NA,ASSFIQGSAYGYT
TRBV7-9,NA,ASSKTGDLKQF
TRBV28,TRBD2,ASSHLAGTPDTQY